What follows describes a single TCR beta chain. Antigen unknown. Germline values: CDR1 DFQATT, CDR2 SNEGSKA (reference sequence). V shed 5 bases and J shed 2 bases, with 15 bases lying between them. There are 14 residues in the CDR3. TCR beta libraries were made by quantitative 5'-RACE with molecular barcodes. TCRdb called the 5' RACE reads again in MiXCR, with one record for every CDR3 protein. The profile shows about 300,000 distinct CDR3 sequences, around 21% of them singletons. These data are taken from a study of CD8 T cells in ankylosing spondylitis. Whole-study results and caveats: A subset of motif variants has previously been described in the synovial fluid and blood of reactive arthritis. The study identified a TCR beta motif of eight highly homologous variants that appeared characteristic of ankylosing spondylitis blood. Reports say disease-linked clones showed up significantly more in matched ankylosing spondylitis synovial fluid.

The sample comprised blood, either unsorted or a sorted T cell fraction (not recorded which). The chain uses TRBV20-1 and TRBJ1-1, with D unclear. The sequence was obtained from a female donor with ankylosing spondylitis or in good health (not recorded which). Written as DNA, the CDR3 is TGCAGTGCTCCCCGAGAAGGGTACAACACTGAAGCTTTCTTT. The encoded protein is CSAPREGYNTEAFF.